This TCR beta chain originates from a study of T cells in tumors after PD-1 blockade. Trimming took off 2 bases at V and 1 base at J, with 9 bases between the two ends. This CDR3 spans 14 amino acids. Looked up from germline, CDR1 is SEHNR and CDR2 is FQNEAQ (reference sequence). The method was immunoSEQ multiplex PCR; TCRdb's version includes in-frame clones alone and lacks a portion of them. Found here are 50,000 to 75,000 clones, about 74% of them singletons; the top ten hold over 3.5%. This clone was detected only once. The sample was PBMCs, taken after anti-PD-1 treatment. V gene TRBV7-9 combines with J gene TRBJ2-7; TRBD1 or TRBD2 may be the D gene (5 bases each). This receptor was taken from a human donor with basal cell carcinoma. This CDR3 is CASSLNGGSYEQYF. The CDR3 coding sequence is TGTGCCAGCAGCTTAAATGGGGGTTCCTACGAGCAGTACTTC.